These T cell receptor beta chains were read from a single sample in a study of beta chain features in type 1 diabetes. Sequenced by immunoSEQ multiplex PCR; TCRdb stores in-frame clones only, minus some. This table holds about 140,000 clones, roughly 7.2% found once. The material sequenced was central memory CD4+ T cells from blood. These receptors came from a woman aged 30 to 39 in good health. Each CDR3 is given with its conserved first and last residue. The D gene is left open where the match is weak. Clone size, where shown, is once, few, many, or a class for clones that have expanded.

D	V	J	length	size	DNA	CDR3
-	TRBV7-2	TRBJ2-3	16	-	TGTGCCAGCAGCTTAGCCACAGGGTTAGGTACAGATACGCAGTATTTT	CASSLATGLGTDTQYF
TRBD1	TRBV2	TRBJ2-2	14	-	TGTGCCAGCAAAGGACAGGGGAACACCGGGGAGCTGTTTTTT	CASKGQGNTGELFF
TRBD2	TRBV7-2	TRBJ2-7	14	-	TGTGCCAGCAGCGGTAGCGGGAGTGGGGTTGAGCAGTACTTC	CASSGSGSGVEQYF
TRBD2	TRBV7-3	TRBJ2-2	17	-	TGTGCCAGCAGCCCCGTCGGGGGGAGCGGAGGAACCGGGGAGCTGTTTTTT	CASSPVGGSGGTGELFF
TRBD1	TRBV19	TRBJ2-2	13	-	TGTGCCAGTAGTACGACAGGGGCCGGGGAGCTGTTTTTT	CASSTTGAGELFF
-	TRBV30	TRBJ2-5	12	few	TGTGCCTGGAGTCTAGGCGGAGAGACCCAGTACTTC	CAWSLGGETQYF
TRBD1	TRBV11-2	TRBJ2-1	17	few	TGTGCCAGCAGCTCGGGACAGGGGGCGAGATCCTACAATGAGCAGTTCTTC	CASSSGQGARSYNEQFF
TRBD2	TRBV5-4	TRBJ2-5	16	-	TGTGCCAGCAGCCGGACGGGGACTAGCGGGAGGGAGACCCAGTACTTC	CASSRTGTSGRETQYF
-	TRBV7-2	TRBJ1-5	14	-	TGTGCCAGCAGTTCTCAGTCCCTCAATCAGCCCCAGCATTTT	CASSSQSLNQPQHF
-	TRBV7-6	TRBJ1-2	13	few	TGTGCCAGCAGCTTTGCAGGGTTCTATGGCTACACCTTC	CASSFAGFYGYTF
TRBD1	TRBV29-1	TRBJ1-2	13	many	TGCAGCGTCAGGGACAGGGGGCCGGGTGGCTACACCTTC	CSVRDRGPGGYTF
-	TRBV6-6	TRBJ2-5	13	many	TGTGCCAGCAGCATAGACCGGGTGGAGACCCAGTACTTC	CASSIDRVETQYF
TRBD2	TRBV19	TRBJ2-7	16	few	TGTGCCAGTAAGATCAGCGGGAGTTTGGGCTCCTACGAGCAGTACTTC	CASKISGSLGSYEQYF
-	TRBV7-2	TRBJ2-3	12	-	TGTGCCAGCAGCTTAGAACAGAATACGCAGTATTTT	CASSLEQNTQYF